This is a list of T cell receptor beta chains from one sample in a study of cytomegalovirus exposure and HLA in healthy donors. Method: immunoSEQ multiplex PCR; TCRdb's copy keeps in-frame clones and lacks some. Of fewer than 250,000 clones listed, roughly 79% are singletons. The sequenced sample consisted of PBMCs. All receptors come from a man aged 18-30 years in good health and CMV-seronegative. Each CDR3 is given with its conserved first and last residue. The D gene is left open where the match is weak. Only part of the rows carry a size: once, few, many, or a class if the clone is expanded.

-,TRBJ1-3,-,TRBV19,TGTGCCAGTACCCGTACCGCCTCTAGAAACACCATATATTTT,CASTRTASRNTIYF
-,TRBJ1-2,-,TRBV19,TGTGCCAGTAGTATATCAGTTTATGGCTACACCTTC,CASSISVYGYTF
-,TRBJ1-2,few,TRBV19,TGTGCCAGTAGAGGGGCCCGGGCCAACTATGGCTACACCTTC,CASRGARANYGYTF
TRBD1,TRBJ2-2,few,TRBV29-1,TGCAGCGTTGGGCGGACAGGGAGGAACACCGGGGAGCTGTTTTTT,CSVGRTGRNTGELFF
TRBD2,TRBJ2-2,-,TRBV4-2,TGTGCCAGCAGCCAAGAGGCCTTACTAGCGGGGGGCGCGAACACCGGGGAGCTGTTTTTT,CASSQEALLAGGANTGELFF
-,TRBJ1-2,-,TRBV18,TGTGCCAGCTCAGCGGCAGAGACAGTTTATGGCTACACCTTC,CASSAAETVYGYTF
-,TRBJ1-1,-,TRBV18,TGTGCCAGCTCGCAAACCGGGACAACGTACACTGAAGCTTTCTTT,CASSQTGTTYTEAFF
-,TRBJ2-1,-,TRBV13,TGTGCCAGCAGCTTAGGCTGGGCCGACAATGAGCAGTTCTTC,CASSLGWADNEQFF
TRBD1,TRBJ2-3,-,TRBV18,TGTGCCAGCTCCCCGGGACAGGGAGGAGCAGATACGCAGTATTTT,CASSPGQGGADTQYF
-,TRBJ1-1,-,TRBV29-1,TGCAGCGTTGGGCGGGGAATCACTGAAGCTTTCTTT,CSVGRGITEAFF
-,TRBJ2-7,-,TRBV4-2,TGTGCCAGCAGCCAAGAAAGCGGGTACGAGCAGTACTTC,CASSQESGYEQYF
-,TRBJ1-1,-,TRBV28,TGTGCCAGCAGTTTATTTACGGAGGACACTGAAGCTTTCTTT,CASSLFTEDTEAFF
-,TRBJ2-7,-,TRBV7-9,TGTGCCAGCACGGACAGTTGGGGTGGGGTAACCTACGAGCAGTACTTC,CASTDSWGGVTYEQYF
-,TRBJ1-1,-,TRBV19,TGTGCCAGTAGTGTACAGGGCTCGAACACTGAAGCTTTCTTT,CASSVQGSNTEAFF